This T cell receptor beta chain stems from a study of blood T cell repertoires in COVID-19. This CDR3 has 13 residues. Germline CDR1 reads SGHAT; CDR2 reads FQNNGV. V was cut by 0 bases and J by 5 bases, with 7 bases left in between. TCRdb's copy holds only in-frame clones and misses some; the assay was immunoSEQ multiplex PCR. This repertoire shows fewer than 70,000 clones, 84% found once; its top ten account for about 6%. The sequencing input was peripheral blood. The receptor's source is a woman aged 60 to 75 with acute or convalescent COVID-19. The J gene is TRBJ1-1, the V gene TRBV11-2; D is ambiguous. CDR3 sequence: CASSLDRRTEAFF. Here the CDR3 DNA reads TGTGCCAGCAGCTTAGATAGGCGGACTGAAGCTTTCTTT. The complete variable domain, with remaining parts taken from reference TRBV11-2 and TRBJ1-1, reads EAGVAQSPRYKIIEKRQSVAFWCNPISGHATLYWYQQILGQGPKLLIQFQNNGVVDDSQLPKDRFSAERLKGVDSTLKIQPAKLEDSAVYLCASSLDRRTEAFFGQGTRLTVV.